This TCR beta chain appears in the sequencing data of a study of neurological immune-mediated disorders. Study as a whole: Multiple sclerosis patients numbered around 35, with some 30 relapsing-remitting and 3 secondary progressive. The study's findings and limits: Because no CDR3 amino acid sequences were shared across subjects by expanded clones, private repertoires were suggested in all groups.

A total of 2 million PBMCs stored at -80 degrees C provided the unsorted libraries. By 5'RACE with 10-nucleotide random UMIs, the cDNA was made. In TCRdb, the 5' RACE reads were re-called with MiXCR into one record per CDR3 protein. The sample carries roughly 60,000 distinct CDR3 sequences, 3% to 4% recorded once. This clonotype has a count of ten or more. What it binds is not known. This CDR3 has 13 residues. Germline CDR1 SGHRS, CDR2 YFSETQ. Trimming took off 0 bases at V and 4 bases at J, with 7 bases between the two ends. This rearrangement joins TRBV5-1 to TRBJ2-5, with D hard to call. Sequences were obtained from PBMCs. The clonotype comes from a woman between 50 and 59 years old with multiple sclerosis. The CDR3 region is CASSLGDPETQYF. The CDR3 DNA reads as TGCGCCAGCAGCTTGGGAGATCCAGAGACCCAGTACTTC.